The rows below give T cell receptor beta chains drawn from one sample of a study of T cell changes during pregnancy in multiple sclerosis. Assay: immunoSEQ multiplex PCR; the TCRdb copy retains only in-frame clones and omits some. The sample has approximately 42,000 clones; less than 90% are singletons. The starting material was CD4+ T cells from peripheral blood mononuclear cells, obtained before pregnancy. Receptors originate from a female donor with multiple sclerosis, enrolled in a pregnancy study. Each CDR3 is given with its conserved first and last residue. Fields, in order: clone size, D gene, J gene, CDR3 length, V gene, CDR3 protein, CDR3 DNA. The D gene is left open where the match is weak. Some rows have no size entry. The others give once, few or many, or a class for an expanded clone.

. | . | TRBJ2-7 | 12 | TRBV7-6 | CASSQPPSGQYF | TGTGCCAGCAGTCAGCCCCCCAGCGGGCAGTACTTC
. | TRBD1 | TRBJ2-5 | 17 | TRBV9 | CASSVGGGDRGIETQYF | TGTGCCAGCAGCGTAGGGGGTGGGGACAGGGGAATCGAGACCCAGTACTTC
. | . | TRBJ2-6 | 15 | TRBV6-1 | CASRSRRSGANVLTF | TGTGCCAGCAGGTCGCGTCGCTCTGGGGCCAACGTCCTGACTTTC
. | TRBD2 | TRBJ2-7 | 14 | TRBV10-2 | CASSAGGTQYEQYF | TGCGCCAGCAGTGCGGGGGGTACCCAATACGAGCAGTACTTC
. | TRBD2 | TRBJ2-5 | 15 | TRBV30 | CAWSVQAGELETQYF | TGTGCCTGGAGTGTACAGGCGGGGGAATTAGAGACCCAGTACTTC
once | . | TRBJ1-4 | 13 | TRBV27 | CASRAPTNEKLFF | TGTGCCAGCAGAGCCCCAACTAATGAAAAACTGTTTTTT
. | . | TRBJ1-3 | 14 | TRBV2 | CASSEWLFGNTIYF | TGTGCCAGCAGTGAATGGCTTTTCGGAAACACCATATATTTT
few | TRBD2 | TRBJ2-1 | 15 | TRBV11-3 | CASSLNGGGNNEQFF | TGTGCCAGCAGCCTCAACGGCGGGGGAAACAATGAGCAGTTCTTC
. | . | TRBJ2-5 | 14 | TRBV5-6 | CASSFQLSGETQYF | TGTGCCAGCAGCTTTCAACTCTCGGGGGAGACCCAGTACTTC
few | . | TRBJ1-1 | 12 | TRBV5-6 | CASSRRQSEAFF | TGTGCCAGCAGCCGTAGACAGTCCGAAGCTTTCTTT
. | TRBD1 | TRBJ1-2 | 14 | TRBV10-2 | CASSPGQDARGYTF | TGCGCCAGCAGCCCGGGACAGGACGCGAGAGGCTACACCTTC
. | . | TRBJ2-7 | 15 | TRBV7-2 | CASSLGPPPAYEQYF | TGTGCCAGCAGCTTAGGCCCCCCCCCGGCCTACGAGCAGTACTTC
. | . | TRBJ1-1 | 15 | TRBV7-9 | CASSLALDKNTEAFF | TGTGCCAGCAGCTTAGCGCTTGACAAGAACACTGAAGCTTTCTTT
. | . | TRBJ2-7 | 14 | TRBV5-1 | CASSLERASYEQYF | TGCGCCAGCAGCTTAGAGCGGGCGAGCTACGAGCAGTACTTC
few | . | TRBJ1-1 | 15 | TRBV27 | CASSITGILNTEAFF | TGTGCCAGCAGTATAACCGGGATCCTAAACACTGAAGCTTTCTTT
. | . | TRBJ2-5 | 12 | TRBV10-2 | CASSLSSETQYF | TGCGCCAGCAGTCTTAGTAGCGAGACCCAGTACTTC
. | . | TRBJ1-1 | 12 | TRBV30 | CAWNLGLAEAFF | TGTGCCTGGAATCTGGGCTTAGCTGAAGCTTTCTTT
once | TRBD2 | TRBJ2-5 | 17 | TRBV4-3 | CASSQGLAGRLQETQYF | TGCGCCAGCAGCCAAGGGCTAGCGGGGCGCCTACAAGAGACCCAGTACTTC
. | . | TRBJ1-4 | 14 | TRBV19 | CASSSGATNEKLFF | TGTGCCAGTAGTTCGGGGGCAACTAATGAAAAACTGTTTTTT
. | TRBD1 | TRBJ1-5 | 15 | TRBV7-2 | CASSFRQGSNQPQHF | TGTGCCAGCAGCTTTAGACAGGGCTCAAATCAGCCCCAGCATTTT
. | . | TRBJ1-2 | 15 | TRBV6-5 | CASSWVAGENYGYTF | TGTGCCAGCAGTTGGGTGGCAGGGGAAAACTATGGCTACACCTTC
. | TRBD1 | TRBJ1-6 | 13 | TRBV30 | CAWSGDRLKPLHF | TGTGCCTGGAGTGGGGACAGGCTTAAACCCCTCCACTTT
. | . | TRBJ1-5 | 14 | TRBV29-1 | CSVAMGGLGQPQHF | TGCAGCGTTGCGATGGGGGGGTTAGGGCAGCCCCAGCATTTT
. | . | TRBJ1-1 | 13 | TRBV11-2 | CASSQGFSTEAFF | TGTGCCAGCAGCCAGGGGTTCAGCACTGAAGCTTTCTTT
. | . | TRBJ2-3 | 13 | TRBV7-7 | CASSRDSTDTQYF | TGTGCCAGCAGCAGGGACTCCACAGATACGCAGTATTTT
. | . | TRBJ1-2 | 17 | TRBV25-1 | CASSESGGVGESYGYTF | TGTGCCAGCAGTGAATCCGGAGGGGTGGGAGAAAGCTATGGCTACACCTTC
few | . | TRBJ1-1 | 12 | TRBV10-3 | CAISAPGSEAFF | TGTGCCATCAGCGCCCCCGGGTCTGAAGCTTTCTTT
. | . | TRBJ2-1 | 15 | TRBV7-8 | CASSSYQPGYNEQFF | TGTGCCAGCAGCTCATACCAGCCAGGGTACAATGAGCAGTTCTTC
. | TRBD1 | TRBJ2-7 | 14 | TRBV7-2 | CASSFGTGGYEQYF | TGTGCCAGCAGCTTTGGGACAGGGGGCTACGAGCAGTACTTC
. | . | TRBJ2-7 | 11 | TRBV7-5 | CVKPRGINTWF | TGTGTTAAGCCTAGGGGGATTAATACGTGGTTC
. | . | TRBJ1-2 | 15 | TRBV5-8 | CASSLDGLNDRGYTF | TGTGCCAGCAGCCTGGACGGACTTAATGACCGTGGCTACACCTTC
. | TRBD2 | TRBJ2-2 | 15 | TRBV30 | CAWIPGLTNTGELFF | TGTGCCTGGATACCGGGACTAACGAACACCGGGGAGCTGTTTTTT
medium-sized | . | TRBJ1-5 | 15 | TRBV7-2 | CASSPRGFGNQPQHF | TGTGCCAGCAGCCCAAGGGGTTTTGGCAATCAGCCCCAGCATTTT
once | . | TRBJ2-2 | 15 | TRBV5-4 | CASSFGQGNTGELFF | TGTGCCAGCAGCTTTGGCCAGGGCAACACCGGGGAGCTGTTTTTT
. | . | TRBJ2-7 | 19 | TRBV15 | CATSSPRHRNRSNSYEQYF | TGTGCCACCAGCTCACCGCGGCACAGGAATCGCAGTAACTCCTACGAGCAGTACTTC
. | TRBD1 | TRBJ1-2 | 20 | TRBV15 | CATSRDRALGTGVFNYGYTF | TGTGCCACCAGCAGAGATCGGGCTCTGGGGACAGGGGTTTTTAACTATGGCTACACCTTC
. | . | TRBJ1-4 | 16 | TRBV5-6 | CASSYGWGGTNEKLFF | TGTGCCAGCAGTTACGGGTGGGGAGGCACTAATGAAAAACTGTTTTTT
once | TRBD2 | TRBJ2-5 | 16 | TRBV11-3 | CASSSGVGEGLETQYF | TGTGCCAGCAGCTCCGGGGTCGGGGAGGGACTAGAGACCCAGTACTTC
. | TRBD2 | TRBJ2-3 | 16 | TRBV7-3 | CASSPLGRGVVDTQYF | TGTGCCAGCAGCCCGCTAGGGCGGGGGGTGGTAGATACGCAGTATTTT
. | . | TRBJ2-1 | 13 | TRBV7-9 | CASSTKGGAEQFF | TGTGCCAGCAGCACAAAGGGGGGGGCCGAGCAGTTCTTC
. | . | TRBJ1-4 | 16 | TRBV28 | CASSTTGWGLSEKLFF | TGTGCCAGCAGTACTACAGGATGGGGACTAAGTGAAAAACTGTTTTTT
medium-sized | TRBD1 | TRBJ1-2 | 15 | TRBV28 | CASSSSTGGNYGYTF | TGTGCCAGCAGTTCGTCGACAGGGGGGAACTATGGCTACACCTTC
once | TRBD1 | TRBJ2-7 | 15 | TRBV4-3 | CASSPTDRASYGQYF | TGCGCCAGCAGCCCGACGGACAGGGCTAGCTACGGGCAGTACTTC
once | . | TRBJ1-5 | 17 | TRBV5-8 | CASSPKTSTDSNQPQHF | TGTGCCAGCAGCCCCAAAACGAGCACCGATAGCAATCAGCCCCAGCATTTT
. | TRBD1 | TRBJ2-2 | 20 | TRBV7-8 | CASSFLPGDRDRASTGELFF | TGTGCCAGCAGCTTCCTCCCGGGGGATCGGGACAGGGCTTCCACCGGGGAGCTGTTTTTT
. | TRBD1 | TRBJ2-7 | 12 | TRBV30 | CAFQGASYEQYF | TGTGCCTTCCAGGGGGCCTCCTACGAGCAGTACTTC
. | . | TRBJ1-2 | 14 | TRBV5-4 | CASSLDHAGYGYTF | TGTGCCAGCAGCTTGGATCACGCAGGGTATGGCTACACCTTC
many | . | TRBJ1-4 | 15 | TRBV6-5 | CASSRGWGPNEKLFF | TGTGCCAGCAGCCGGGGATGGGGTCCGAATGAAAAACTGTTTTTT
. | TRBD2 | TRBJ2-7 | 14 | TRBV6-1 | CASLTGVAGVAQYF | TGTGCCAGCCTGACTGGAGTAGCGGGCGTTGCGCAGTACTTC
once | TRBD2 | TRBJ2-7 | 15 | TRBV23-1 | CASSVTSGTTYEQYF | TGCGCCAGCAGTGTTACTAGCGGAACGACCTACGAGCAGTACTTC
. | . | TRBJ2-2 | 12 | TRBV6-1 | CATTFGTGELFF | TGTGCCACGACTTTTGGTACCGGGGAGCTGTTTTTT